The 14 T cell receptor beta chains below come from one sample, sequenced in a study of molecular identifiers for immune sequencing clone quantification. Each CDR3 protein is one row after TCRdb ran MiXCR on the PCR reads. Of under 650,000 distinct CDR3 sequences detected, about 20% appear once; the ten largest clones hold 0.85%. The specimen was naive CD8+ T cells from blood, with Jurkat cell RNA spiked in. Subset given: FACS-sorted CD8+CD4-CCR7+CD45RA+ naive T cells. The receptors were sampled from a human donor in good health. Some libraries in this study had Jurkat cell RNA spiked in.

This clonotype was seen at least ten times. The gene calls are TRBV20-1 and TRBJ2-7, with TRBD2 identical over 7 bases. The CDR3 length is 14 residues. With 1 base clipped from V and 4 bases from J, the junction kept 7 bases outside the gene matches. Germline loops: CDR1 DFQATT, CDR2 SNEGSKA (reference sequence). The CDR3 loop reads CSARVLATNYEQYF. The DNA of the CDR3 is TGCAGTGCTAGAGTACTAGCGACCAATTACGAGCAGTACTTC.

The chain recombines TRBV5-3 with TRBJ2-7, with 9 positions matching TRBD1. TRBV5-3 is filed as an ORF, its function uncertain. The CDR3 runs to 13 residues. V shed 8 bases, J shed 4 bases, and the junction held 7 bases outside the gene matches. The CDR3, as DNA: TGTGCCAGTCTTACCGGGACAGGGTACGAGCAGTACTTC. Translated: CASLTGTGYEQYF.

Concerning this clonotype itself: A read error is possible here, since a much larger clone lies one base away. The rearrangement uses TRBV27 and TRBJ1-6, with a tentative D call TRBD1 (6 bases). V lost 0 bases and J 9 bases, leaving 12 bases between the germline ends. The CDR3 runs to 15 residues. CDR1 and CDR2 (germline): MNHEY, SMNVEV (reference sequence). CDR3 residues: CASSLSKTGLSPLHF. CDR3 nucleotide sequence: TGTGCCAGCAGTTTATCCAAGACAGGTCTTTCACCCCTCCACTTT.

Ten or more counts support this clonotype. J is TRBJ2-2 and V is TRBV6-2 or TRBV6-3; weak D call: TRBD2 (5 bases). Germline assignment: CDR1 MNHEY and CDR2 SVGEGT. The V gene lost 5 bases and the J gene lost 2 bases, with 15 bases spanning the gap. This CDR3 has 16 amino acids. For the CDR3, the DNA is TGTGCCAGCAGTACCTCTCCTTCGGGAAACACCGGGGAGCTGTTTTTT. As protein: CASSTSPSGNTGELFF.

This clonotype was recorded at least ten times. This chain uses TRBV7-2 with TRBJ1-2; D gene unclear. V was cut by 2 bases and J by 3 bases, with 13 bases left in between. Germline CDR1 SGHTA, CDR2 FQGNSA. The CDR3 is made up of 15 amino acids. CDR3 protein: CASSLITDGHYGYTF. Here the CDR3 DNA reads TGTGCCAGCAGCTTAATAACGGACGGTCACTATGGCTACACCTTC.

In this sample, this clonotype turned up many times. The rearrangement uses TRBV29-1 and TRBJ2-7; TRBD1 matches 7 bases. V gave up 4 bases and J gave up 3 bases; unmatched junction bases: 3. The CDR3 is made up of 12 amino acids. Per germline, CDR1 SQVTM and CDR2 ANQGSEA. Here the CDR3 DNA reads TGCAGCGTTGGGACAGGAAGCTACGAGCAGTACTTC. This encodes CSVGTGSYEQYF.

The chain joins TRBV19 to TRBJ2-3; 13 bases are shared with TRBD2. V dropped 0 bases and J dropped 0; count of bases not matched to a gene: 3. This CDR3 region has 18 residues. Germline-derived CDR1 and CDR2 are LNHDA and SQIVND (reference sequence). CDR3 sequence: CASSIDLGLAGSTDTQYF. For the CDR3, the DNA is TGTGCCAGTAGTATAGATCTGGGACTAGCGGGGAGCACAGATACGCAGTATTTT.

CDR3 nucleotides: TGTGCCTGGAGTGTATCGGGCATTGAAGCTTTCTTT. Translating gives CAWSVSGIEAFF. J is TRBJ1-1 and V is TRBV30; D is unresolved. The CDR3 has 12 amino acids. The germline V gene encodes CDR1 GTSNPN and CDR2 SVGIG (reference sequence). With 0 bases removed from V and 7 bases from J, the gap between germline ends came to 9 bases.

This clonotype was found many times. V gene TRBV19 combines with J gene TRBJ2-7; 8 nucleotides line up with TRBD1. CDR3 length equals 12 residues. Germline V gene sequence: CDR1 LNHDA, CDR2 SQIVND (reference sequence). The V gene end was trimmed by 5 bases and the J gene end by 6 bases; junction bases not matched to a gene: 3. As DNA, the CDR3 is TGTGCCAGTAGTCAGGGGGCTGGCGAGCAGTACTTC. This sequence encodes CASSQGAGEQYF.

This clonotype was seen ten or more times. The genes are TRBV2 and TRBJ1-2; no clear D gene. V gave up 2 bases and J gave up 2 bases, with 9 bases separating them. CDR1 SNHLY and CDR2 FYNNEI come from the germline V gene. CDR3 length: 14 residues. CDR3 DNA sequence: TGTGCCAGCAGTGAAATCGGCAGCAACTATGGCTACACCTTC. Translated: CASSEIGSNYGYTF.

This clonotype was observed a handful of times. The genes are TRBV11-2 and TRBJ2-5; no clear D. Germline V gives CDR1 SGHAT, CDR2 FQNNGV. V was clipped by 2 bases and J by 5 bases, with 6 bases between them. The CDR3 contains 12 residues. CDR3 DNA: TGTGCCAGCAGCTTATCCCTGGAGACCCAGTACTTC. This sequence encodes CASSLSLETQYF. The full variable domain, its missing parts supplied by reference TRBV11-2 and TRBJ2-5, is EAGVAQSPRYKIIEKRQSVAFWCNPISGHATLYWYQQILGQGPKLLIQFQNNGVVDDSQLPKDRFSAERLKGVDSTLKIQPAKLEDSAVYLCASSLSLETQYFGPGTRLLVL.

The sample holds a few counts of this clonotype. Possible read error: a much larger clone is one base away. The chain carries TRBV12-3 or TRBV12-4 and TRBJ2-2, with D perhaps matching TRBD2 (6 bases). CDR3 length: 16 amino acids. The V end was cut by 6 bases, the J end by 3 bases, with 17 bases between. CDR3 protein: CASSAGRGGDTGELFF. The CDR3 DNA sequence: TGTGCCAGCAGCGCGGGACGGGGTGGAGACACCGGGGAGCTGTTTTTT.

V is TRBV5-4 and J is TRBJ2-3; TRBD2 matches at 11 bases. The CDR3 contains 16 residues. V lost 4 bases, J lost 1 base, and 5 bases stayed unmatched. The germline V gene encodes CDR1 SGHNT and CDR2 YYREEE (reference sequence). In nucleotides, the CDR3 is TGTGCCAGCAGCGGGAAGACTAGCGGGGGCACAGATACGCAGTATTTT. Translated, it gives CASSGKTSGGTDTQYF.

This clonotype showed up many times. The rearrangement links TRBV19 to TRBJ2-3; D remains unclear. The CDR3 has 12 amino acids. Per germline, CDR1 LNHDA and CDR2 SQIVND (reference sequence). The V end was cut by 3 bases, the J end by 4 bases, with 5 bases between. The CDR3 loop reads CASSIPPDTQYF. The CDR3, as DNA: TGTGCCAGTAGTATCCCCCCAGATACGCAGTATTTT.